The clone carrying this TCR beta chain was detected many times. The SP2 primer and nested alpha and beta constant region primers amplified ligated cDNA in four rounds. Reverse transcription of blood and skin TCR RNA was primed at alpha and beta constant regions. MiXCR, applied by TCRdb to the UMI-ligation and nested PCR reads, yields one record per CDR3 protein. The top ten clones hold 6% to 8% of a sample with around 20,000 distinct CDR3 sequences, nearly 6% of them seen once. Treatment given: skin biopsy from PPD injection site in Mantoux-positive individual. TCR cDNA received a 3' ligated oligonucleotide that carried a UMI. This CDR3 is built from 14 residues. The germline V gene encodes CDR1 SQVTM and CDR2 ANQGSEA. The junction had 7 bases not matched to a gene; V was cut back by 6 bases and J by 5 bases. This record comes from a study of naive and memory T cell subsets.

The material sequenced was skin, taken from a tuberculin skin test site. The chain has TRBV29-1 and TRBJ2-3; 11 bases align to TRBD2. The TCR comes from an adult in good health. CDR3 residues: CSVIAGGPGDTQYF. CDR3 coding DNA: TGCAGCGTCATAGCGGGAGGGCCAGGAGATACGCAGTATTTT.